The TCR beta chain under discussion was sequenced for a study of T cell repertoires in cytomegalovirus infection. In the study overall: Recently identified HLA-C-restricted CMV epitopes and well-studied HLA-B-restricted CMV epitopes were used by the study. The public TCR beta signatures pointed to both CMV infection and matching HLA type.

As regards this clonotype: Its specificity is not known.

V was pared by 3 bases and J by 0 bases, with 7 bases between. In germline, CDR1 is MNHEY, CDR2 SMNVEV (reference sequence). The CDR3 runs 14 residues. MiXCR was run by TCRdb on the reads, yielding one entry per CDR3 protein. The sample yields about 770,000 distinct CDR3 sequences, 25% to 35% seen once. Whole-study findings and limits: The cumulative frequency of public TCR beta families distinguished individuals who carried CMV together with the relevant HLA. Dominant in the ex vivo response were TCR beta clonotypes restricted by HLA-C and specific for CMV.

Source: cultured CD8+ T cells from PBMCs, taken from culture after CMV antigen stimulation. This receptor was identified in a human donor in good health (CMV status not recorded). Some clones in this sample may be carry-over from other donors' samples. This chain links TRBV27 with TRBJ2-3; D is ambiguous. CDR3 DNA: TGTGCCAGCAGTTTTGTAGCTAGCACAGATACGCAGTATTTT. This sequence encodes CASSFVASTDTQYF.